These 3 T cell receptor beta chains share one sample of origin, sequenced in a study of blood T cell repertoires in COVID-19. Clones were sequenced by immunoSEQ multiplex PCR, and TCRdb holds only the in-frame ones, with some missing. The sample contains approximately 300,000 clones, about 84% of which appear only once. The sample consisted of peripheral blood. These receptors were obtained from a woman in her forties or fifties with acute or convalescent COVID-19.

The chain recombines TRBV30 with TRBJ1-2; D perhaps matches TRBD1 (5 bases). CDR1 GTSNPN and CDR2 SVGIG come from the germline V gene (reference sequence). V lost 4 bases to trimming and J lost 8 bases, with 23 bases between them. The CDR3 consists of 15 residues. In DNA, the CDR3 is TGTGCCTGGAAGGGGCAGGGAGGGGCTTTTGGAGGCTACACCTTC. This sequence encodes CAWKGQGGAFGGYTF.

The chain uses TRBV2 and TRBJ1-2, with unresolved D. CDR1 is SNHLY and CDR2 is FYNNEI in the germline V gene. V lost 3 bases and J lost 2, with 7 bases in between. CDR3 size: 13 residues. In DNA form, the CDR3 reads TGTGCCAGCAGTGAGTGGGAGAACTATGGCTACACCTTC. It codes for CASSEWENYGYTF.

J is TRBJ1-4 and V is TRBV5-1; D not resolved. V was cut by 3 bases and J by 3 bases, with 12 bases left in between. The CDR3 length is 15 residues. CDR1 SGHRS and CDR2 YFSETQ come from the germline V gene. The CDR3 sequence is CASSSREAPNEKLFF. DNA for the CDR3: TGCGCCAGCAGCTCCCGGGAGGCCCCTAATGAAAAACTGTTTTTT.